These 24 T cell receptor beta chains were all obtained from the same sample, sequenced in a study of T cells after yellow fever vaccination. TCRdb reanalysed the 5' RACE reads using MiXCR and keeps one entry per CDR3 protein. The profile covers a few hundred thousand distinct CDR3 sequences, with around 6.8% appearing a single time and 18% taken by the ten largest. The sequencing here drew on PBMCs, taken roughly 47 days after the first yellow fever vaccination. The receptors shown here come from a man younger than 35 who received the YFV17D yellow fever vaccine.

The CDR3 loop reads CASGLTGDVSETQYF. CDR3 sequence (DNA): TGTGCCAGCGGATTGACCGGGGACGTATCAGAGACCCAGTACTTC. V and J are TRBV6-1 and TRBJ2-5, with D perhaps assigned TRBD1 or TRBD2 (5 bases each). This CDR3 comprises 15 residues. Germline CDR1 MNHNS, CDR2 SASEGT. V lost 8 bases, J lost 4 bases, and 20 bases lay in between.

V is TRBV4-1 and J is TRBJ1-5; TRBD1 matches 10 bases. Germline V CDR1 and CDR2: MGHRA, YSYEKL. The CDR3 is made up of 18 amino acids. V lost 4 bases, J lost 4 bases, and 13 bases stayed unmatched. The CDR3 loop reads CASSRGQGTLGVNQPQHF. The DNA for the CDR3 is TGCGCCAGCAGCCGGGGACAGGGGACCCTAGGGGTGAATCAGCCCCAGCATTTT.

This clonotype was counted between two and nine times. The J gene is TRBJ1-5, the V gene TRBV19; D ambiguous. CDR1 is LNHDA and CDR2 is SQIVND in the germline V gene (reference sequence). This CDR3 spans 14 amino acids. The germline V and J ends were trimmed by 6 bases and 8 bases, with 17 bases remaining between them. The CDR3: CASSLDGLLKPQHF. The CDR3 nucleotides read TGTGCCAGTAGCCTCGACGGCCTTTTGAAGCCCCAGCATTTT.

The gene calls are TRBV6-5 and TRBJ2-7; 8 bases agree with TRBD1. Germline lookup yields CDR1 MNHEY and CDR2 SVGAGI. The CDR3 is 14 residues long. V shed 5 bases, J shed 5 bases, and the junction held 8 bases outside the gene matches. CDR3 sequence: CASSTRQGFHEQYV. As DNA, the CDR3 is TGTGCCAGCAGTACCCGACAGGGGTTCCACGAGCAGTACGTC.

In its sample, this clonotype was seen a few times. The chain joins TRBV28 to TRBJ1-5; weak D call: TRBD1 (6 bases). This CDR3 spans 14 amino acids. In germline, CDR1 is MDHEN, CDR2 SYDVKM. V was pared by 4 bases and J by 2 bases, with 9 bases between. The CDR3 protein is CASSYNRGNQPQHF. The CDR3 DNA reads TGTGCCAGCAGTTACAACAGGGGCAATCAGCCCCAGCATTTT.

In its sample, this clonotype was seen a few times. The rearrangement links TRBV7-9 to TRBJ1-5; D unresolved. Between the trimmed V and J ends, which lost 7 bases and 0 bases, there was a span of 16 bases. Germline V CDR1 and CDR2: SEHNR, FQNEAQ (reference sequence). CDR3 length: 16 residues. The CDR3 spells CASTIRAVYSNQPQHF. The CDR3 DNA sequence: TGTGCCAGCACCATCCGGGCAGTCTATAGCAATCAGCCCCAGCATTTT.

This clonotype occurred a few times. The chain combines TRBV5-6 with TRBJ2-7, with 9 bases fitting TRBD1. The CDR3 consists of 14 residues. After removal of 3 bases from V and 3 bases from J, the junction contained 4 bases not matched to a gene. Per germline, CDR1 SGHDT and CDR2 YYEEEE. The CDR3 reads CASSSGTGIYEQYV. The CDR3 DNA reads as TGTGCCAGCAGCTCGGGGACAGGGATCTACGAGCAGTACGTC.

This clonotype was observed a handful of times. The chain combines TRBV19 with TRBJ2-7; 9 positions agree with TRBD1. CDR1 is LNHDA and CDR2 is SQIVND in the germline V gene (reference sequence). This CDR3 is 15 amino acids long. With V trimmed by 6 bases and J by 6 bases, 12 bases remained unmatched. CDR3 protein: CASRARQGGIREQYF. As DNA, the CDR3 is TGTGCCAGTAGGGCCCGACAGGGGGGAATCCGCGAGCAGTACTTC.

The V gene is TRBV24-1, the J gene TRBJ2-1; TRBD1 aligns across 10 bases. CDR1 and CDR2 (germline): KGHDR, SFDVKD. The V gene end was trimmed by 5 bases and the J gene end by 10 bases; junction bases not matched to a gene: 10. The CDR3 is made up of 15 amino acids. As DNA, the CDR3 is TGTGCCACCAGTGCTGTCGACAGGGGGCTAGAAGAGCAGTTCTTC. Its translation: CATSAVDRGLEEQFF.

The chain combines TRBV3-1 with TRBJ2-1; D is unresolved. The CDR3 consists of 15 residues. Germline assignment: CDR1 LGHDT and CDR2 YNNKEL (reference sequence). V was clipped by 7 bases and J by 3 bases, with 16 bases between them. The CDR3 coding sequence is TGTGCCAGCACTCAAGGATTCAGAAACTACAATGAGCAGTTCTTC. As protein: CASTQGFRNYNEQFF.

J is TRBJ2-2 and V is TRBV28; 11 nucleotides agree with TRBD2. V dropped 8 bases and J dropped 3; count of bases not matched to a gene: 8. Germline V gene sequence: CDR1 MDHEN, CDR2 SYDVKM. The CDR3 is 16 residues long. The CDR3: CASGTTSGADTGELFF. The CDR3 DNA reads TGTGCCAGCGGGACGACTAGCGGGGCGGACACCGGGGAGCTGTTTTTT.

DNA of the CDR3: TGTGCCAGCACCGAGGGGGCGGTGACTAACTATGGCTACACCTTC. Protein: CASTEGAVTNYGYTF. The rearrangement uses TRBV6-1 and TRBJ1-2, with 7 positions matching TRBD1. The length of the CDR3 is 15 residues. Germline values: CDR1 MNHNS, CDR2 SASEGT. V lost 7 bases and J lost 0; bases outside the gene matches: 8.

CDR3 sequence reads: CASSFSFGRGGTEAFF. The CDR3 DNA reads as TGCGCCAGCAGCTTTTCCTTTGGACGGGGCGGCACTGAAGCTTTCTTT. V usage is TRBV5-1 and J usage is TRBJ1-1; D possibly corresponds to TRBD1 (5 bases). Per germline, CDR1 SGHRS and CDR2 YFSETQ. CDR3 length: 16 amino acids. V gave up 2 bases and J gave up 4 bases, with 18 bases separating them.

A remark on this clonotype: Since a much larger clone is just one base distant, this may be a read error. This CDR3 reads CPSSQDRDYEQYF. As DNA, the CDR3 is TGTCCCAGCAGCCAAGATCGGGATTACGAGCAGTACTTC. V gene TRBV3-1 combines with J gene TRBJ2-7; a possible D gene is TRBD2 (5 bases). From germline, CDR1 is LGHDT and CDR2 YNNKEL (reference sequence). CDR3 length: 13 amino acids.

The rearrangement links TRBV6-2 or TRBV6-3 to TRBJ1-5; possibly TRBD1 for D (5 bases). V lost 6 bases and J 1 base, leaving 19 bases between the germline ends. Per germline, CDR1 MNHEY and CDR2 SVGEGT. The CDR3 consists of 17 residues. CDR3 sequence reads: CASSYIYEGYSNQPQHF. The CDR3 DNA reads TGTGCCAGCAGCTATATTTATGAGGGGTACAGCAATCAGCCCCAGCATTTT.

The rearrangement uses TRBV27 and TRBJ2-1, with 7 bases that match TRBD2. The CDR3 is 15 amino acids. V dropped 4 bases and J dropped 6; count of bases not matched to a gene: 9. CDR1 is MNHEY, CDR2 SMNVEV, per germline (reference sequence). This CDR3 reads CASSSLAASFNEQFF. As DNA, the CDR3 is TGTGCCAGCAGTTCCCTAGCGGCATCGTTCAATGAGCAGTTCTTC.

V and J are TRBV3-1 and TRBJ2-4; D remains unclear. The germline CDR1 and CDR2 sequences are LGHDT and YNNKEL (reference sequence). Trimming cost V 6 bases and J 1 base, with 13 bases left between them. This CDR3 spans 15 amino acids. The CDR3 region is CASSSNSEAKNIQYF. CDR3 bases: TGTGCCAGCAGTTCTAACTCTGAGGCCAAAAACATTCAGTACTTC.

This clonotype appeared a few times. The chain recombines TRBV6-2 or TRBV6-3 with TRBJ2-7; D gene ambiguous. V lost 5 bases and J 6 bases, leaving 11 bases between the germline ends. The CDR3 is 12 amino acids. CDR1 and CDR2 (germline): MNHEY, SVGEGT. CDR3 amino acids: CASSRLKSEQYF. The DNA of the CDR3 is TGTGCCAGCAGTCGCTTAAAGTCCGAGCAGTACTTC.

The rearrangement links TRBV7-2 to TRBJ2-5; 8 bases match TRBD1. The CDR3 consists of 14 residues. CDR1 and CDR2 (germline): SGHTA, FQGNSA. J gave up 5 bases and V 3 bases, and 5 bases lay outside the gene matches. The CDR3 DNA reads as TGTGCCAGCAGCTTCGGACAGGGTCACGAGACCCAGTACTTC. Translated: CASSFGQGHETQYF.

In its sample, this clonotype was seen a few times. This chain uses TRBV7-6 with TRBJ2-2, with 8 bases matching TRBD1. Trimming cost V 0 bases and J 4 bases; bases outside gene matches: 10. The CDR3 sequence is 18 residues long. Germline-derived CDR1 and CDR2 are SGHVS and FNYEAQ. The chain's CDR3 is CASSLATGGQAFTGELFF. The CDR3 nucleotides are TGTGCCAGCAGCTTAGCTACTGGGGGACAGGCGTTCACCGGGGAGCTGTTTTTT.

This chain connects TRBV27 to TRBJ2-3; tentative D call: TRBD2 (5 bases). The CDR3 has 15 residues. Deletions cut 5 bases from V and 2 bases from J, with 14 bases between. Germline loops: CDR1 MNHEY, CDR2 SMNVEV (reference sequence). CDR3 amino acids: CASSPSLVLTDTQYF. CDR3 coding DNA: TGTGCCAGCAGTCCATCACTAGTTCTCACAGATACGCAGTATTTT.

This chain uses TRBV5-1 with TRBJ2-7; D remains ambiguous. The germline V gene has CDR1 SGHRS and CDR2 YFSETQ. The CDR3 consists of 13 residues. V was shortened by 6 bases and J by 0 bases, with 10 bases between the two germline ends. The CDR3 DNA reads TGCGCCAGCACACCCTATAACTCCTACGAGCAGTACTTC. Translated, it gives CASTPYNSYEQYF.

In this sample, this clonotype turned up a few times. The V and J genes are TRBV7-8 and TRBJ2-3; D possibly corresponds to TRBD2 (5 bases). This CDR3 spans 13 amino acids. Germline V CDR1 and CDR2: SGHVS, FQNEAQ. The V end lost 5 bases, the J end lost 9 bases, and 15 bases lay between the germline ends. The CDR3 coding sequence is TGTGCCAGCAGCACCGTAGGAGGAAGAACGCAGTATTTT. Protein sequence: CASSTVGGRTQYF.

This chain links TRBV28 with TRBJ2-7; TRBD1 or TRBD2 may be the D gene (5 bases each). The CDR3 spans 14 residues. CDR1 and CDR2 from the germline V gene are MDHEN and SYDVKM. Trimming stripped 6 bases from V and 0 bases from J, with 12 bases between. CDR3 sequence: CASRAPGTSYEQYV. The CDR3 region has the DNA TGTGCCAGCAGGGCACCCGGGACCTCCTACGAGCAGTACGTC.